The sequence of this T cell receptor beta chain was determined in a study of tumor-infiltrating lymphocytes in primary liver carcinoma. Germline CDR1 and CDR2: SGHAT and FQNNGV. Trimming removed 5 bases at V and 2 bases at J, with 19 bases between. CDR3 size: 17 residues. TCR beta cDNA was reverse-transcribed from around 0.55 ug of total RNA. The reaction used a constant-region primer and ProtoScript II reverse transcriptase. Nested multiplex PCR, run for three rounds with slightly modified ARM-PCR, yielded TCR beta libraries. TRBV1-TRBV30 forward primers paired with a C-beta reverse primer were used in the first two PCR rounds, which ran 9 to 10 cycles each. TCRdb ran MiXCR on the multiplex PCR reads and lists one entry per CDR3 protein. This sample yields 300,000 to 350,000 distinct CDR3 sequences, of which about 50% are seen a single time; over 15% belongs to the top ten. Turning to this clonotype: What it recognizes is unknown.

Overall study results and limits: Lesser overlap characterized tumor-adjacent and tumor-blood pairs relative to tumor region pairs.

Unsorted whole blood yielded the blood RNA, and germline DNA was also extracted. The TCR sequence derives from a woman in her thirties with primary liver carcinoma and hepatitis B virus infection. The genes are TRBV11-2 and TRBJ2-1, with D tentatively TRBD1 (7 bases). Specimen: peripheral blood. CDR3 region: CASSPQGLASTYNEQFF. CDR3 nucleotides: TGTGCCAGCAGCCCACAGGGGCTAGCGTCGACCTACAATGAGCAGTTCTTC.